This paragraph covers one T cell receptor beta chain sequence. Its antigen is not known. Distinct nucleotide sequences in the sample also encode this CDR3. CDR1 is GTSNPN and CDR2 is SVGIG in the germline V gene (reference sequence). The CDR3 runs 15 residues. J lost 2 bases, V lost 3 bases, and 9 bases had no gene match. Researchers ran the PCR with 60 Vbeta and 13 Jbeta primers. This table comes from immunoSEQ multiplex PCR, and its TCRdb copy is limited to in-frame clones, with some not included. The table lists about 140,000 clones, about 78% of them singletons. The sample comes from a study of cytomegalovirus exposure and HLA in healthy donors. General study points: 87-base-pair reads could not separate some V segments, including TRBV6-2 and TRBV6-3. Presence/absence analysis assumed near-uniform sequencing depth across donors. Sequence variants that were highly shared formed a cluster that was likely a sequencing artifact.

This clonotype originated in a male donor in good health and CMV-seronegative. This rearrangement joins TRBV30 to TRBJ1-2; 7 positions agree with TRBD1. The sample comprised PBMCs. CDR3 sequence reads: CAWRRTGVANYGYTF. The CDR3 DNA reads TGTGCCTGGAGGCGCACAGGGGTGGCGAACTATGGCTACACCTTC.